These T cell receptor beta chains were read from a single sample in a study of siplizumab effects on memory and regulatory T cells. Sequenced by immunoSEQ multiplex PCR; TCRdb stores in-frame clones only, minus some. The sample has tens of thousands of clones, just over 95% seen once. Sequencing used naive CD8+ T cells sorted from blood. Source of these receptors: a human donor in good health. CDR3s include the opening cysteine and the closing phenylalanine or tryptophan. A D gene is named only where the DNA matches it firmly.

D	J	V	CDR3
TRBD2	TRBJ2-1	TRBV19	CASSKASGGNEQFF
NA	TRBJ1-5	TRBV6-5	CASSYDGLNGQPQHF
NA	TRBJ2-2	TRBV6-4	CASSDLTGSGELFF
NA	TRBJ2-1	TRBV28	CASSLPGGNEQFF
NA	TRBJ1-1	TRBV9	CASSVVDEAFF
NA	TRBJ2-7	TRBV9	CASSVSGQGSEQYF
NA	TRBJ2-3	TRBV27	CASSLAGQTSTDTQYF
NA	TRBJ2-3	TRBV9	CASSPPPPGNTDTQYF
TRBD2	TRBJ2-3	TRBV7-3	CASSASGGASDTQYF
NA	TRBJ1-1	TRBV27	CASIKGGTEAFF